This T cell receptor beta chain emerged from a study of blood T cell repertoires in COVID-19. This table comes from immunoSEQ multiplex PCR, and its TCRdb copy is limited to in-frame clones, with some not included. The sample holds around 450,000 clones, roughly 87% seen once. Germline V gene lookup returns CDR1 SGHTA and CDR2 FQGTGA. Trimming removed 1 base from V and 4 bases from J; junction bases left unmatched: 3. The CDR3 is 14 amino acids. Points on this clone: Other DNA sequences of this sample code for an identical CDR3.

The participants were between roughly 18 and 89 years old and came from 24 US areas. Either two negative PCRs, clearance, or symptom resolution qualified Cohort 3 donors as recovered. The V gene is TRBV7-3, the J gene TRBJ1-2, with 7 bases identical to TRBD1. What was sequenced was PBMCs or T cells enriched from blood (not recorded which). The TCR sequence derives from a woman in her late teens or twenties who had recovered from COVID-19. This chain's CDR3 is CASSLNRGGYGYTF. Here the CDR3 DNA reads TGTGCCAGCAGCTTAAACAGGGGTGGCTATGGCTACACCTTC.